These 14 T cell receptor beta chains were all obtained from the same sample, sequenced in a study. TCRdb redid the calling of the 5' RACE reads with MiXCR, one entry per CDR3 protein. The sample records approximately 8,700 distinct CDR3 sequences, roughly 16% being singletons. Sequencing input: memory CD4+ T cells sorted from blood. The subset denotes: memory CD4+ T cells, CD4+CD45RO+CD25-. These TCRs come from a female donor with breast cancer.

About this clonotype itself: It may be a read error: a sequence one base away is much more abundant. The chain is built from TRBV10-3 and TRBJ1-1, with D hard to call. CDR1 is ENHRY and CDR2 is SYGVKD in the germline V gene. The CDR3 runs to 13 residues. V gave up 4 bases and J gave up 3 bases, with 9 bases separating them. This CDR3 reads CAISGTEDTEAFF. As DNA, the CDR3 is TGTGCCATCAGTGGAACGGAGGACACTGAAGCTTTCTTT.

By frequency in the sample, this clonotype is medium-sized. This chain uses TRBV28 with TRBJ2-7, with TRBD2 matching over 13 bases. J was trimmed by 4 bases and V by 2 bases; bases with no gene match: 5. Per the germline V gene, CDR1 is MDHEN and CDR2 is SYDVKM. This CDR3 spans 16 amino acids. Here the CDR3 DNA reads TGTGCCAGCAGTTTAGGGGCACTAGCGGGGGGGTACGAGCAGTACTTC. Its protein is CASSLGALAGGYEQYF.

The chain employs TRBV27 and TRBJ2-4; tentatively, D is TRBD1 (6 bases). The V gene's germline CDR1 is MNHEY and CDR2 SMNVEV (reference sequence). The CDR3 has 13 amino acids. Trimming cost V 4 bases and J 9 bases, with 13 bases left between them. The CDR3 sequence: CASSSGTSGIQYF. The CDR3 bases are TGTGCCAGCAGTTCGGGGACATCTGGCATTCAGTACTTC.

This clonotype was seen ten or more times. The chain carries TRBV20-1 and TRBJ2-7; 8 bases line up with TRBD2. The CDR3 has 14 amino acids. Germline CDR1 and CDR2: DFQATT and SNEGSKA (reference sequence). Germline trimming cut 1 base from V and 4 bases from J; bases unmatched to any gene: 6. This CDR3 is CSARGQAGAYEQYF. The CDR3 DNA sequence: TGCAGTGCTAGAGGTCAAGCGGGAGCGTACGAGCAGTACTTC.

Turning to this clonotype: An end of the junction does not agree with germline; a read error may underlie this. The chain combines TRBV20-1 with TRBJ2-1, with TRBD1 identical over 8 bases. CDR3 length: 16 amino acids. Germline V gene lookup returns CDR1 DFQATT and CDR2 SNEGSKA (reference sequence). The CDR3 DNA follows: TGCAGTGCTCCGACAGGGGCCCAAACCCTATACAATGAGAAGTTCTTC. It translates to CSAPTGAQTLYNEKFF.

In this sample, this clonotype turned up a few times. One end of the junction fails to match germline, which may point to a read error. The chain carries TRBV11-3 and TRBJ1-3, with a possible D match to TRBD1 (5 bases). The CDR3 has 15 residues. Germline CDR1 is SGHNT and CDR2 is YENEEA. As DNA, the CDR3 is TGTGCCAGCAGCCGGGGCGGCAACTCTGGAAACACCATGTATTTT. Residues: CASSRGGNSGNTMYF.

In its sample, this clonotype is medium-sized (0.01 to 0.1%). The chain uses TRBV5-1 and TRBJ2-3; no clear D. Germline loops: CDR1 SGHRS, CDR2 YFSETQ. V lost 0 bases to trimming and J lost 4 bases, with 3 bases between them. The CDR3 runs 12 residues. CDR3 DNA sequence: TGCGCCAGCAGCTTGGGAGCAGATACGCAGTATTTT. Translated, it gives CASSLGADTQYF.

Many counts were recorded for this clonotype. The CDR3 loop is CASRGEYRTRRNFGGYTF. CDR3 DNA sequence: TGTGCCAGTAGAGGGGAATATCGGACCCGACGGAACTTTGGGGGCTACACCTTC. This rearrangement joins TRBV19 to TRBJ1-2; a possible D gene is TRBD1 (5 bases). Germline CDR1 is LNHDA and CDR2 is SQIVND (reference sequence). V shed 6 bases and J shed 8 bases, with 31 bases lying between them. The length of the CDR3 is 18 residues. Full variable domain (missing parts from reference TRBV19 and TRBJ1-2): DGGITQSPKYLFRKEGQNVTLSCEQNLNHDAMYWYRQDPGQGLRLIYYSQIVNDFQKGDIAEGYSVSREKKESFPLTVTSAQKNPTAFYLCASRGEYRTRRNFGGYTFGSGTRLTVV.

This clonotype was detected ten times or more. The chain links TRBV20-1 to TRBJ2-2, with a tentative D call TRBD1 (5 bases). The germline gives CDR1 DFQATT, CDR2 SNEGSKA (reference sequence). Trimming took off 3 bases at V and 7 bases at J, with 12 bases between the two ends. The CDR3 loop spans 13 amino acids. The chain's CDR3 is CSARIPGYGELFF. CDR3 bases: TGCAGTGCTAGGATCCCAGGGTACGGGGAGCTGTTTTTT.

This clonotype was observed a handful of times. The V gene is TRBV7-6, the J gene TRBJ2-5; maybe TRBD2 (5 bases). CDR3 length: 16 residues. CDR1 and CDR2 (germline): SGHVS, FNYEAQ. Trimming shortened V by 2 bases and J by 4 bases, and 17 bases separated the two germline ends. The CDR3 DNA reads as TGTGCCAGCAGCTTAAGGTTTGCCGGCGGGCGAGAGACCCAGTACTTC. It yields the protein CASSLRFAGGRETQYF.

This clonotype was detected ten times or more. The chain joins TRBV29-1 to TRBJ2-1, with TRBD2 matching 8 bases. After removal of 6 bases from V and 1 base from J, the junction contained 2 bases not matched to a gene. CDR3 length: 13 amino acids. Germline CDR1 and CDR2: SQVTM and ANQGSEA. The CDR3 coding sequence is TGCAGCGTAGGGACTAGTTCCTACAATGAGCAGTTCTTC. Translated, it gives CSVGTSSYNEQFF.

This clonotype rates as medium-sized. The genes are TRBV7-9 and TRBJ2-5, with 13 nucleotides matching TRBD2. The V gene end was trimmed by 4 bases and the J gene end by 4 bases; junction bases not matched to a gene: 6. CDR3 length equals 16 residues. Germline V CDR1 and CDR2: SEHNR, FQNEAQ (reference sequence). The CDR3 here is CASSSRTSGSPETQYF. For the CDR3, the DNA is TGTGCCAGCAGCTCAAGGACTAGCGGGAGCCCAGAGACCCAGTACTTC.

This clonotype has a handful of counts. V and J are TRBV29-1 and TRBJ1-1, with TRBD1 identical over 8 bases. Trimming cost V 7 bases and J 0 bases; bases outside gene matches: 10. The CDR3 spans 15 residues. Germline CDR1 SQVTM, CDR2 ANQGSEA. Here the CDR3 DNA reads TGCAGCGCCGGACAGGGCTGGGGGATGAACACTGAAGCTTTCTTT. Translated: CSAGQGWGMNTEAFF.

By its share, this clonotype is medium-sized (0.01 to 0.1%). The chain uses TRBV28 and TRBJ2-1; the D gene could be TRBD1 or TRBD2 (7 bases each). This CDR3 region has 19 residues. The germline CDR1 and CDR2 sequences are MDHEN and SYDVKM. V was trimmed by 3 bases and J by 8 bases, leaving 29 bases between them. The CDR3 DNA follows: TGTGCCAGCAGTTTCCCGACCACCGGCAGGGGGAGGGCCAAAGATGAGCAGTTCTTC. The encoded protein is CASSFPTTGRGRAKDEQFF.